Included here is one T cell receptor beta chain sequence, with context. Germline assignment: CDR1 SQVTM and CDR2 ANQGSEA. V was clipped by 5 bases and J by 6 bases, with 13 bases between them. The CDR3 is 12 amino acids. The data belong to a study of blood T cell repertoires in COVID-19. Across the whole study: The United States, Italy and Spain were the sources of the acute and convalescent COVID-19 samples. Sources were T cells, B-cell-depleted T cells, or PBMCs; the material itself was cDNA or gDNA.

In the authors' methods: Amplification of reference gene primers was used by the study to estimate nucleated cell counts. Method: immunoSEQ multiplex PCR; TCRdb's copy keeps in-frame clones and lacks some. That table supplies the V and J calls and clone size; D and trimming were determined from the DNA. The sample yields roughly 120,000 clones, roughly 90% seen once. The receptor comes from a man between 45 and 60 years old with active COVID-19. The specimen sequenced was peripheral blood. This chain connects TRBV29-1 to TRBJ1-1, with a possible D match to TRBD1 (5 bases). CDR3 in DNA: TGCAGCGTTCGACTCAGGGCAGCTGAAGCTTTCTTT. Its translation: CSVRLRAAEAFF.